This entry lists 14 T cell receptor beta chains sequenced from one sample in a study of response to subunit inactivated influenza vaccine. TCRdb reprocessed the RT-PCR reads via MiXCR and lists one record per CDR3 protein. This table holds 650,000 or so distinct CDR3 sequences, 12% to 15% found once. This sample comprised PBMCs from blood, obtained 14 to 15 days before vaccination. The receptors originated from a man in his fifties or sixties who received an inactivated influenza vaccine.

The chain links TRBV18 to TRBJ2-5; no firm D call. CDR1 and CDR2 from the germline V gene are KGHSH and LQKENI. CDR3 size: 14 residues. V dropped 3 bases and J dropped 8 bases, with 16 bases sitting between them. CDR3: CASSPPVEAYTQYF. Written as DNA, the CDR3 is TGTGCCAGCTCACCTCCGGTTGAAGCGTACACCCAGTACTTC.

The chain couples TRBV29-1 to TRBJ2-6; D may match TRBD1 or TRBD2 (5 bases each). This CDR3 has 16 residues. V lost 1 base and J 4 bases, leaving 14 bases between the germline ends. CDR1 is SQVTM and CDR2 is ANQGSEA in the germline V gene. CDR3 bases: TGCAGCGTTGAAGTGATGACGGGGACCGGGGCCAACGTCCTGACTTTC. Its translation is CSVEVMTGTGANVLTF.

This clonotype was counted only a few times. The chain is built from TRBV7-9 and TRBJ1-4, with TRBD1 identical over 7 bases. This CDR3 comprises 14 residues. Germline-derived CDR1 and CDR2 are SEHNR and FQNEAQ (reference sequence). J gave up 8 bases and V 2 bases, and 5 bases lay outside the gene matches. DNA for the CDR3: TGTGCCAGCAGCTTATTTGGGACAGAGGAAAAACTGTTTTTT. Its protein product is CASSLFGTEEKLFF.

This clonotype has ten or more counts. The chain is built from TRBV20-1 and TRBJ1-2; 7 bases line up with TRBD1. CDR1 and CDR2 from the germline V gene are DFQATT and SNEGSKA (reference sequence). This CDR3 comprises 14 residues. V lost 4 bases, J lost 0 bases, and 5 bases stayed unmatched. CDR3 coding DNA: TGCAGTGCTACTAAGGGGGCTACTAACTATGGCTACACCTTC. Translated, it gives CSATKGATNYGYTF.

The V and J genes are TRBV9 and TRBJ1-2, with TRBD1 matching over 9 bases. Germline assignment: CDR1 SGDLS and CDR2 YYNGEE. V was pared by 4 bases and J by 4 bases, with 8 bases of the junction left unmatched. This CDR3 is 15 amino acids long. The DNA for the CDR3 is TGTGCCAGCAGCAAAAGCCGGGACAGGGTCTATGGCTACACCTTC. Amino acid sequence: CASSKSRDRVYGYTF. Filled out from reference TRBV9 and TRBJ1-2, the complete variable domain reads DSGVTQTPKHLITATGQRVTLRCSPRSGDLSVYWYQQSLDQGLQFLIQYYNGEERAKGNILERFSAQQFPDLHSELNLSSLELGDSALYFCASSKSRDRVYGYTFGSGTRLTVV.

V and J are TRBV7-8 and TRBJ2-2, with TRBD1 identical over 8 bases. Germline CDR1 SGHVS, CDR2 FQNEAQ. After removal of 9 bases from V and 6 bases from J, the junction contained 9 bases not matched to a gene. This CDR3 is built from 14 residues. CDR3 sequence (DNA): TGTGCCAGAAGCCGACAGGGGTTCCCCGGGGAGCTGTTTTTT. Residues: CARSRQGFPGELFF. The full variable domain, rest sourced from reference TRBV7-8 and TRBJ2-2, is GAGVSQSPRYKVAKRGQDVALRCDPISGHVSLFWYQQALGQGPEFLTYFQNEAQLDKSGLPSDRFFAERPEGSVSTLKIQRTQQEDSAVYLCARSRQGFPGELFFGEGSRLTVL.

This clonotype has more than one count but fewer than ten. V is TRBV12-3 or TRBV12-4 and J is TRBJ1-4, with 10 bases identical to TRBD1. The length of the CDR3 is 15 residues. V was pared by 0 bases and J by 7 bases, with 2 bases of the junction left unmatched. Here the CDR3 reads CASSLATGGPEKLFF. The CDR3 DNA follows: TGTGCCAGCAGTTTAGCGACAGGGGGCCCTGAAAAACTGTTTTTT.

The chain recombines TRBV10-3 with TRBJ1-6; no clear D. CDR3 size: 13 residues. The V end lost 7 bases, the J end lost 5 bases, and 9 bases lay between the germline ends. Germline CDR1 is ENHRY and CDR2 is SYGVKD. The CDR3 coding sequence is TGTGCCATCAAAGGGTCAGATAATTCACCCCTCCACTTT. It yields the protein CAIKGSDNSPLHF.

The V and J genes are TRBV29-1 and TRBJ2-3; perhaps TRBD1 as D (6 bases). V lost 4 bases and J 0 bases, leaving 11 bases between the germline ends. CDR3 length: 14 residues. Germline V gene data show CDR1 as SQVTM and CDR2 as ANQGSEA. The CDR3 region is CSVALGHSTDTQYF. CDR3 nucleotides: TGCAGCGTTGCTCTGGGACACAGCACAGATACGCAGTATTTT.

This clonotype was counted ten times or more. This rearrangement joins TRBV29-1 to TRBJ2-1; 8 bases line up with TRBD1. Germline V gene sequence: CDR1 SQVTM, CDR2 ANQGSEA. Germline trimming cut 6 bases from V and 5 bases from J; bases unmatched to any gene: 6. The CDR3 sequence is 13 residues long. The CDR3 spells CSVGDRRNNEQFF. The CDR3 nucleotides are TGCAGCGTCGGGGACAGGAGGAACAATGAGCAGTTCTTC.

This chain's CDR3 is CASSHLGGTRKETQYF. The CDR3 DNA reads as TGCGCCAGCAGCCACCTTGGAGGGACAAGAAAAGAGACCCAGTACTTC. The chain uses TRBV5-1 and TRBJ2-5; the D call may be TRBD1 or TRBD2 (6 bases each). V was trimmed by 4 bases and J by 3 bases, leaving 19 bases between them. The CDR3 extends over 16 amino acids. Germline V gene data show CDR1 as SGHRS and CDR2 as YFSETQ.

This clonotype was seen more than once but under ten times. The J gene is TRBJ2-1, the V gene TRBV9; D is perhaps TRBD1 or TRBD2 (7 bases each). The CDR3 is made up of 22 amino acids. The germline V and J ends were trimmed by 2 bases and 0 bases, with 30 bases remaining between them. Per the germline V gene, CDR1 is SGDLS and CDR2 is YYNGEE. For the CDR3, the DNA is TGTGCCAGCAGCGTCCGTAGTGGGGGGGGACAGATACCATTCATCTCCTACAATGAGCAGTTCTTC. Encoded protein: CASSVRSGGGQIPFISYNEQFF.

This clonotype turned up a few times. The chain links TRBV10-3 to TRBJ1-2; tentatively, D is TRBD1 (5 bases). Per the germline V gene, CDR1 is ENHRY and CDR2 is SYGVKD. V lost 2 bases and J 7 bases, leaving 14 bases between the germline ends. The CDR3 contains 14 residues. CDR3 loop: CAISEPGSGIGYTF. The CDR3 DNA follows: TGTGCCATCAGTGAGCCAGGGAGCGGCATTGGCTACACCTTC.

This clonotype was picked up many times. The chain employs TRBV28 and TRBJ2-2; 7 positions agree with TRBD2. J was trimmed by 5 bases and V by 2 bases; bases with no gene match: 8. Germline CDR1 reads MDHEN; CDR2 reads SYDVKM. The CDR3 runs to 16 residues. CDR3 residues: CASSLRPGRDTGELFF. DNA for the CDR3: TGTGCCAGCAGTTTACGGCCGGGGAGGGATACCGGGGAGCTGTTTTTT.